This T cell receptor (beta chain) was sequenced in a study of OX40 agonist ivuxolimab in advanced cancers. For the study at large: Earlier anti-PD-1, anti-PD-L1 or anti-CTLA-4 therapy was permitted; about 39% had received some.

The table came from immunoSEQ multiplex PCR; TCRdb's copy has only in-frame clones and leaves some out. Of approximately 68,000 clones in the sample, about 91% were seen once. Whole-study findings and limits: Low normalized T-cell clonal expansion was additionally recorded for some nonresponders. Among the lowest levels of clonal expansion were found in partial responders at 0.1-3.0 mg/kg.

With autoimmune disease history or systemic immunosuppression, patients were excluded. As for this clone: As yet, its antigen is unknown.

This CDR3 comprises 14 residues. V lost 4 bases and J 3 bases, leaving 12 bases between the germline ends. Per the germline V gene, CDR1 is SGHTA and CDR2 is FQGNSA. The source is an adult with an advanced solid tumor such as melanoma, head and neck, liver or kidney cancer. The V and J genes are TRBV7-2 and TRBJ1-1, with D perhaps matching TRBD1 (5 bases). Sample: CD4+ or CD8+ T cells sorted from blood, taken in a trial of the OX40 agonist ivuxolimab. The CDR3 reads CASSYLIGDTEAFF. CDR3 in DNA: TGTGCCAGCAGCTACCTTATAGGGGACACTGAAGCTTTCTTT.